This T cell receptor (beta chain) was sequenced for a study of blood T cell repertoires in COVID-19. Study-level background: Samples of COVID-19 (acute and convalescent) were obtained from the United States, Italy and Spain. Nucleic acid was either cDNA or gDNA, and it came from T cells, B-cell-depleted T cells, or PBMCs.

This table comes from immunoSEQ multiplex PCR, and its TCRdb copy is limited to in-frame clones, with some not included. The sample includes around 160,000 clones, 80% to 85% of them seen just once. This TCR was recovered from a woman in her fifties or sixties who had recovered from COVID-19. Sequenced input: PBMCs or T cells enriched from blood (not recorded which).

This chain's CDR3 is CASIGGVTEAFF. In DNA, the CDR3 is TGTGCCAGCATTGGCGGAGTCACTGAAGCTTTCTTT. The rearrangement links TRBV28 to TRBJ1-1; D gene unclear. The CDR3 runs 12 residues. V gave up 7 bases and J gave up 4 bases, with 10 bases separating them. CDR1 MDHEN and CDR2 SYDVKM come from the germline V gene. Filled out from reference TRBV28 and TRBJ1-1, the complete variable domain reads DVKVTQSSRYLVKRTGEKVFLECVQDMDHENMFWYRQDPGLGLRLIYFSYDVKMKEKGDIPEGYSVSREKKERFSLILESASTNQTSMYLCASIGGVTEAFFGQGTRLTVV.